This record looks at one TCR beta chain sequence and its context. The source of the sample is a study of blood T cell repertoires in COVID-19. The CDR3 is made up of 12 amino acids. J was trimmed by 15 bases and V by 4 bases; bases with no gene match: 5. Germline loops: CDR1 SGHVS, CDR2 FQNEAQ. Per the original data handling: Estimated nucleated cell counts came from reference gene primer amplification. Sequenced by immunoSEQ multiplex PCR; TCRdb stores in-frame clones only, minus some. V and J calls and clone size follow that table, whereas D and trimming were derived from the DNA. The data show about 300,000 clones, roughly 90% seen once. Seattle enrolled patients during active infection and tracked them longitudinally.

V gene TRBV7-8 combines with J gene TRBJ2-1; 11 positions match TRBD2. The sample was peripheral blood. The clonotype was recovered from a woman aged 25 to 39 with COVID-19, enrolled during active disease. The CDR3 protein is CASSSLSGRGFF. CDR3 DNA sequence: TGTGCCAGCAGCTCCCTTAGCGGGAGGGGGTTCTTC.